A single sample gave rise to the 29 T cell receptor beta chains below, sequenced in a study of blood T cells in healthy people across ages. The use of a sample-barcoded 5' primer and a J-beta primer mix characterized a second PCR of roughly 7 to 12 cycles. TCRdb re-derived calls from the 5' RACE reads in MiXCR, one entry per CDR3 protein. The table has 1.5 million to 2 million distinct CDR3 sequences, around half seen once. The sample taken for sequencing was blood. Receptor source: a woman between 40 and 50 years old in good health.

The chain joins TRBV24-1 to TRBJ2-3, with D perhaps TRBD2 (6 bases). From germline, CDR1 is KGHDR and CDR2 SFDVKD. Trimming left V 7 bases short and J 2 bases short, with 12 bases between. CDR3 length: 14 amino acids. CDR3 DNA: TGTGCCACCAGCTTAAGCGGGTCCACAGATACGCAGTATTTT. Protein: CATSLSGSTDTQYF.

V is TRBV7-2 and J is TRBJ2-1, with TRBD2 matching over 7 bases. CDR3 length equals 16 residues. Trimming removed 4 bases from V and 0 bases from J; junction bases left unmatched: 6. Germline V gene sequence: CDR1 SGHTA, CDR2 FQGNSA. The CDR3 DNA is TGTGCCAGCAGCTCTCAAACGGGGGGCTCCTACAATGAGCAGTTCTTC. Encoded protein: CASSSQTGGSYNEQFF.

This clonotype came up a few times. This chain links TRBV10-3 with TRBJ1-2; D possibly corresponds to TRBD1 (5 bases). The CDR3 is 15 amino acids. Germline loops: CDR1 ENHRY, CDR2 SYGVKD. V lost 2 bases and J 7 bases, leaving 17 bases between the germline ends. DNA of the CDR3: TGTGCCATCAGTGAGGGGACTGGCAGTCAAGTTGGCTACACCTTC. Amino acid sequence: CAISEGTGSQVGYTF.

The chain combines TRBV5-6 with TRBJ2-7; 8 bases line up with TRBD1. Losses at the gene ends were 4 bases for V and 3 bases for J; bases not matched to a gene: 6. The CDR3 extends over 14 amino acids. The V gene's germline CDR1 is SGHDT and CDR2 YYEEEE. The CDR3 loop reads CASSPVDRDYEQYF. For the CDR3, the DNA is TGTGCCAGCAGCCCCGTGGACAGGGACTACGAGCAGTACTTC.

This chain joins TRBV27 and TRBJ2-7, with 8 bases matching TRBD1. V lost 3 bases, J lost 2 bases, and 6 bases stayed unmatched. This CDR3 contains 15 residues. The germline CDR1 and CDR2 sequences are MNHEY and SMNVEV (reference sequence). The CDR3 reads CASSFTGQATYEQYF. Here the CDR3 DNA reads TGTGCCAGCAGTTTTACGGGACAGGCGACCTACGAGCAGTACTTC.

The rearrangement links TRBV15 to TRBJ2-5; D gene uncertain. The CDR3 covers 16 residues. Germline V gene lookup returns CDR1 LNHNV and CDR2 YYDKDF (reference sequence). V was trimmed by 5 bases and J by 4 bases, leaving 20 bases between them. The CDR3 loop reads CATSGDSRVGLETQYF. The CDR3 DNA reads TGTGCCACCAGCGGTGACTCCCGTGTCGGATTAGAGACCCAGTACTTC.

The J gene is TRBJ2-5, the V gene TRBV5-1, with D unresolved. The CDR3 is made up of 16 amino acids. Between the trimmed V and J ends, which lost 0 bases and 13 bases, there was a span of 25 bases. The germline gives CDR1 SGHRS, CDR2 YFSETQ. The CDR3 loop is CASSLGSTPWATRLYF. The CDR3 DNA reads TGCGCCAGCAGCTTGGGGTCAACGCCCTGGGCCACACGTCTGTACTTC.

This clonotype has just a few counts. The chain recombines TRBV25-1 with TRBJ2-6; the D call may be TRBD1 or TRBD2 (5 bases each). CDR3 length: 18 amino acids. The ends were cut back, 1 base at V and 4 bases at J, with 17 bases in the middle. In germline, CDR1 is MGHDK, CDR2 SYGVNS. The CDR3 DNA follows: TGTGCCAGCAGTGAATGGGGGACCTGGGGAACAGGGGCCAACGTCCTGACTTTC. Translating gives CASSEWGTWGTGANVLTF. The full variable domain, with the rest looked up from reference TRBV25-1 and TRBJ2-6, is EADIYQTPRYLVIGTGKKITLECSQTMGHDKMYWYQQDPGMELHLIHYSYGVNSTEKGDLSSESTVSRIRTEHFPLTLESARPSHTSQYLCASSEWGTWGTGANVLTFGAGSRLTVL.

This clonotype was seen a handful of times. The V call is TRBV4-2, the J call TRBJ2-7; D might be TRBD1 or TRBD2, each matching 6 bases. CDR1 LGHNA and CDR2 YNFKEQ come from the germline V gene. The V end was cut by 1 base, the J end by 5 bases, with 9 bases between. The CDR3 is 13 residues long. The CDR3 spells CASSQGGANEQYF. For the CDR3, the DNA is TGTGCCAGCAGCCAAGGGGGGGCGAACGAGCAGTACTTC.

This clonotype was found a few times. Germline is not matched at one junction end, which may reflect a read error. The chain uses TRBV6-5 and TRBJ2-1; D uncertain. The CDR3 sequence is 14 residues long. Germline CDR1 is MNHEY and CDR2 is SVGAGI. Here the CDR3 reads CASSSAQVYSEQFF. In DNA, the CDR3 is TGTGCCAGCAGTTCGGCACAAGTCTACAGTGAGCAGTTCTTC.

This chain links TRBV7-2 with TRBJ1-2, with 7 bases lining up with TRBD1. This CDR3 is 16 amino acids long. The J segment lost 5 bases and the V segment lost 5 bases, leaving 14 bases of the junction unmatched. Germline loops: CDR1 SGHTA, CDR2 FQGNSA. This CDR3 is CASSQEGTVAGYGYTF. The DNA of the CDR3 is TGTGCCAGCAGCCAGGAGGGGACAGTGGCGGGGTATGGCTACACCTTC.

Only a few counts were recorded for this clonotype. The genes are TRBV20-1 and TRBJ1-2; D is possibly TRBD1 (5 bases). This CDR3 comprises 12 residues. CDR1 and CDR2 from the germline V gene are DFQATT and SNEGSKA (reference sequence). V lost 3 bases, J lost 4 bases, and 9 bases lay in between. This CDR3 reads CSASEQGYGYTF. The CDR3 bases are TGCAGTGCTAGTGAGCAGGGCTATGGCTACACCTTC.

CDR3 in amino acids: CASSPDIGEETQYF. CDR3 DNA: TGCGCCAGCAGCCCGGATATAGGGGAAGAGACCCAGTACTTC. The V gene is TRBV5-1, the J gene TRBJ2-5; TRBD1 might be the D (5 bases). The CDR3 extends over 14 amino acids. V was shortened by 4 bases and J by 3 bases, with 13 bases between the two germline ends. Germline V gene data show CDR1 as SGHRS and CDR2 as YFSETQ.

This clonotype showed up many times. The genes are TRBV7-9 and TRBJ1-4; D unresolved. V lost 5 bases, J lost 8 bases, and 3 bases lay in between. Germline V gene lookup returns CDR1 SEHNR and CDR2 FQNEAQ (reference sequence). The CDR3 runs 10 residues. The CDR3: CASSGEKLFF. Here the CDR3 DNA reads TGTGCCAGCAGCGGGGAAAAACTGTTTTTT.

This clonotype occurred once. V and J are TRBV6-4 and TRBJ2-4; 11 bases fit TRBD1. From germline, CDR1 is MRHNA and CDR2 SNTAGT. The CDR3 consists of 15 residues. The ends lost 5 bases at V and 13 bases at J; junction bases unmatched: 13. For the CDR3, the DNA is TGTGCCAGCAGTTCTACGGGACAGGGGGAAGGGGAGCAGTACTTC. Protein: CASSSTGQGEGEQYF.

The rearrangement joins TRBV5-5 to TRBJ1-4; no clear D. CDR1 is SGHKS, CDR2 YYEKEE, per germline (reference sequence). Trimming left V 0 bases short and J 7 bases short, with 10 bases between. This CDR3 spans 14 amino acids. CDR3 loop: CASSLGRSFEKLFF. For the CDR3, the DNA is TGTGCCAGCAGCTTGGGACGGTCCTTTGAAAAACTGTTTTTT.

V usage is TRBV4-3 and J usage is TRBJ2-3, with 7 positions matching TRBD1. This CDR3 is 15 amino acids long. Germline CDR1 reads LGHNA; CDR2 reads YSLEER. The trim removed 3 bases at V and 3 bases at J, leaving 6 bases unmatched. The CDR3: CASSQDRKFTDTQYF. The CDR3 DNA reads TGCGCCAGCAGCCAGGACAGGAAGTTTACAGATACGCAGTATTTT.

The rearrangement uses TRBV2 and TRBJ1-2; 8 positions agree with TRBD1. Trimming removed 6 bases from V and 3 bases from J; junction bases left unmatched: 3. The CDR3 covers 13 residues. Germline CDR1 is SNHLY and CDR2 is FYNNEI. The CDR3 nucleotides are TGTGCCAGCAGCAACAGGGGGGACTATGGCTACACCTTC. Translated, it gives CASSNRGDYGYTF. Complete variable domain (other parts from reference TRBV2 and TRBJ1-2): EPEVTQTPSHQVTQMGQEVILRCVPISNHLYFYWYRQILGQKVEFLVSFYNNEISEKSEIFDDQFSVERPDGSNFTLKIRSTKLEDSAMYFCASSNRGDYGYTFGSGTRLTVV.

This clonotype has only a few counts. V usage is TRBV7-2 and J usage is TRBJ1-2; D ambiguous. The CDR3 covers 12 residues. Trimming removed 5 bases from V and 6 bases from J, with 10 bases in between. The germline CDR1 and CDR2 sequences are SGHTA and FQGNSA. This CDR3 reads CASSPPPNGYTF. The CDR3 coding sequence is TGTGCCAGCAGCCCCCCTCCGAATGGCTACACCTTC.

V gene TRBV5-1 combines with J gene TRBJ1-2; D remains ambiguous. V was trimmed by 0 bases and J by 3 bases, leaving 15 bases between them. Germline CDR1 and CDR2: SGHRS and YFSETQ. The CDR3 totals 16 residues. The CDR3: CASSLVAAETDYGYTF. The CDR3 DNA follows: TGCGCCAGCAGCTTGGTGGCGGCAGAGACCGACTATGGCTACACCTTC.

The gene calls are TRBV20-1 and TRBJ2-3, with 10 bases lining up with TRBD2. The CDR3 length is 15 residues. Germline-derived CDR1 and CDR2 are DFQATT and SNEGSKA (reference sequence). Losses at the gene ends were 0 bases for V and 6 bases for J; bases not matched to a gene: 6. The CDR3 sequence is CSARDNLAGVDTQYF. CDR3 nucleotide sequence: TGCAGTGCTAGAGATAACCTAGCGGGGGTGGATACGCAGTATTTT.

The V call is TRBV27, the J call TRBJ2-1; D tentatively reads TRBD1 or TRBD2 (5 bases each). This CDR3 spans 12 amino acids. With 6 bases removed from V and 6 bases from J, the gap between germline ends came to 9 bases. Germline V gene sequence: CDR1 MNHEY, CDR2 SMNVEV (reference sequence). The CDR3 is CASRGRSNEQFF. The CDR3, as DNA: TGTGCCAGCAGGGGACGGTCCAATGAGCAGTTCTTC.

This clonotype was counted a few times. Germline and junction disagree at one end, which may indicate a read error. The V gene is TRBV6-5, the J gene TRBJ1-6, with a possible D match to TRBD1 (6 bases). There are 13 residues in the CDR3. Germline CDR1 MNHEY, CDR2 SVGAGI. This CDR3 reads CASSLGGSSPPHF. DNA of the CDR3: TGTGCCAGCAGTCTAGGGGGGAGTTCACCCCCCCACTTT.

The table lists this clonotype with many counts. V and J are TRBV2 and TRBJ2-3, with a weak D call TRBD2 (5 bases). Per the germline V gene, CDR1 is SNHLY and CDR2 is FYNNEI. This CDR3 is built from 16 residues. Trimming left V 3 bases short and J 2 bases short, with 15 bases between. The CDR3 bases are TGTGCCAGCAGTGACCCGCCGGACTCATCCACAGATACGCAGTATTTT. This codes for CASSDPPDSSTDTQYF. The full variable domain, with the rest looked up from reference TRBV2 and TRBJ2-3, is EPEVTQTPSHQVTQMGQEVILRCVPISNHLYFYWYRQILGQKVEFLVSFYNNEISEKSEIFDDQFSVERPDGSNFTLKIRSTKLEDSAMYFCASSDPPDSSTDTQYFGPGTRLTVL.

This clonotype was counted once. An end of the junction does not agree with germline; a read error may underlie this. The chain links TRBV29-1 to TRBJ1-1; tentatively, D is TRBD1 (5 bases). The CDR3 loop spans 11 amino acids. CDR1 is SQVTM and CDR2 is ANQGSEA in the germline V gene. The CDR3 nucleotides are TGCAGCGTTGCAGGGAACACTGTAGCTTTCTTT. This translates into CSVAGNTVAFF.

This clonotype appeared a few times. CDR3 region: CSARDQGRTKPREQYF. The CDR3 DNA reads as TGCAGTGCTAGAGATCAGGGCAGGACCAAACCTCGGGAGCAGTACTTC. The V gene is TRBV20-1, the J gene TRBJ2-4; D is possibly TRBD2 (6 bases). The germline V and J ends were trimmed by 0 bases and 13 bases, with 25 bases remaining between them. Germline values: CDR1 DFQATT, CDR2 SNEGSKA (reference sequence). This CDR3 has 16 amino acids.

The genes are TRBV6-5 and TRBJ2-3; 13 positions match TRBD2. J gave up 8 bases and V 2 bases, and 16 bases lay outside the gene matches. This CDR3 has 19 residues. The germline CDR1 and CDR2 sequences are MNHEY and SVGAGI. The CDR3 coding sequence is TGTGCCAGCAGTTACATCGGCTCCGGACTAGCGGGGGCTCTAGGTACGCAGTATTTT. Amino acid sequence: CASSYIGSGLAGALGTQYF.

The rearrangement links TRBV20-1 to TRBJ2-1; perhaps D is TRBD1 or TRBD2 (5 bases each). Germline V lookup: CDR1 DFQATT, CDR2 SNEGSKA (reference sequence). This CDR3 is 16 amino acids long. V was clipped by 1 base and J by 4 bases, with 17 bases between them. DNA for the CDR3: TGCAGTGCTAGAGCCCACCAACGGGGCCCATACAATGAGCAGTTCTTC. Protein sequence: CSARAHQRGPYNEQFF.

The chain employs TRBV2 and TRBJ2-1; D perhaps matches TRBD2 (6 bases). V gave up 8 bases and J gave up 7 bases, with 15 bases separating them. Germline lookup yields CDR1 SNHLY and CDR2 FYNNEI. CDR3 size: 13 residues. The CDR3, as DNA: TGTGCCAGCGGCCGGGACTCGAGGAATGAGCAGTTCTTC. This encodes CASGRDSRNEQFF.